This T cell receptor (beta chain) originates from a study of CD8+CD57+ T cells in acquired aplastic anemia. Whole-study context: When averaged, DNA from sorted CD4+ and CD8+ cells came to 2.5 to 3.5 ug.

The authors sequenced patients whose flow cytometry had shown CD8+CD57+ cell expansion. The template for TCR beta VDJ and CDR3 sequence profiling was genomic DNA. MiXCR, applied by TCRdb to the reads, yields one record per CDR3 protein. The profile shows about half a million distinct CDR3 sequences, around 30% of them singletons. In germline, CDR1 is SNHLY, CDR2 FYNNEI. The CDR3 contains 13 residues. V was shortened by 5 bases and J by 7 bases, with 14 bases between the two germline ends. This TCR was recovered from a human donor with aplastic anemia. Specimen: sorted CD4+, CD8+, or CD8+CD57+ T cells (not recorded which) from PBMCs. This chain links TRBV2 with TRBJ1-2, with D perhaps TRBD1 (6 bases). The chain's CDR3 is CASSLIGGLGYTF. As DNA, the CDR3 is TGTGCCAGCAGTTTGATTGGGGGGCTTGGCTACACCTTC. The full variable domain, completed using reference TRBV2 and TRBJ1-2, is EPEVTQTPSHQVTQMGQEVILRCVPISNHLYFYWYRQILGQKVEFLVSFYNNEISEKSEIFDDQFSVERPDGSNFTLKIRSTKLEDSAMYFCASSLIGGLGYTFGSGTRLTVV.